One sample yielded the 9 T cell receptor beta chains listed below, sequenced in a study of T cell repertoires in cytomegalovirus infection. These receptors have no identified antigens. A single record per CDR3 protein comes from TCRdb applying MiXCR to the reads. This sample has approximately 910,000 distinct CDR3 sequences, with approximately 31% found just once. The material sequenced was cultured CD8+ T cells from PBMCs, taken from culture after CMV antigen stimulation. The receptor source for this set is a human donor in good health (CMV status not recorded). Some clones in this sample may be carry-over from other donors' samples.

A note on this clonotype: This sequence may be a read error, since a much larger clone differs from it by one base. This likely comes from a read error, as the CDR3 has no conserved phenylalanine or tryptophan at its end. J is TRBJ1-1 and V is TRBV7-2; TRBD1 is a possible D gene (6 bases). The germline gives CDR1 SGHTA, CDR2 FQGNSA. The CDR3 is made up of 13 amino acids. V lost 5 bases and J 6 bases, leaving 13 bases between the germline ends. This CDR3 reads CASSPDRFPEAFS. The DNA for the CDR3 is TGTGCCAGCAGCCCAGACAGGTTCCCTGAAGCTTTCTCT.

V gene TRBV15 combines with J gene TRBJ2-1, with 8 positions matching TRBD2. The V and J ends lost 5 bases and 0 bases, in that order; junction bases with no gene match: 6. This CDR3 has 16 amino acids. Germline V CDR1 and CDR2: LNHNV, YYDKDF (reference sequence). For the CDR3, the DNA is TGTGCCACCAGCCTGAGTAGCGGGGCCTCCTACAATGAGCAGTTCTTC. It encodes CATSLSSGASYNEQFF.

There are a few counts of this clonotype. The genes are TRBV11-3 and TRBJ2-3, with 11 bases lining up with TRBD2. Germline assignment: CDR1 SGHNT and CDR2 YENEEA. V lost 4 bases to trimming and J lost 4 bases; unmatched junction nucleotides: 10. CDR3 size: 17 residues. The CDR3: CASSSFTGTSGPDTQYF. CDR3 coding DNA: TGTGCCAGCAGCTCTTTTACCGGGACTAGCGGACCAGATACGCAGTATTTT.

The chain joins TRBV9 to TRBJ1-2, with TRBD1 as a possible D gene (5 bases). The CDR3 runs to 15 residues. The V gene lost 3 bases and the J gene lost 3 bases, with 15 bases spanning the gap. Germline V lookup: CDR1 SGDLS, CDR2 YYNGEE. The CDR3 DNA sequence: TGTGCCAGCAGCGCCAGGGTTTCCAACGACTATGGCTACACCTTC. This sequence encodes CASSARVSNDYGYTF. The variable domain in full, with the rest retrieved from reference TRBV9 and TRBJ1-2, is DSGVTQTPKHLITATGQRVTLRCSPRSGDLSVYWYQQSLDQGLQFLIQYYNGEERAKGNILERFSAQQFPDLHSELNLSSLELGDSALYFCASSARVSNDYGYTFGSGTRLTVV.

About this clonotype itself: A much larger clone lies a single base off, so this may be a read error. The rearrangement uses TRBV7-6 and TRBJ2-7; 7 bases are a match to TRBD1. The ends lost 5 bases at V and 4 bases at J; junction bases unmatched: 5. The CDR3 sequence is 13 residues long. Per the germline V gene, CDR1 is SGHVS and CDR2 is FNYEAQ. Here the CDR3 DNA reads TGTGCCAGCAGCGTCGGGACAGAATACGAGCAGTACTTC. Translating it yields CASSVGTEYEQYF.

This clonotype was seen more than once but under ten times. The chain has TRBV5-6 and TRBJ1-1; D may be TRBD1 (5 bases). The CDR3 totals 18 residues. The V gene's germline CDR1 is SGHDT and CDR2 YYEEEE. V was clipped by 2 bases and J by 1 base, with 21 bases between them. The CDR3 region has the DNA TGTGCCAGCAGCTTCCCCCGCCCGAGTGGGACGGCGAACACTGAAGCTTTCTTT. The encoded protein is CASSFPRPSGTANTEAFF.

J is TRBJ2-7 and V is TRBV3-1, with D tentatively TRBD1 or TRBD2 (5 bases each). Per germline, CDR1 LGHDT and CDR2 YNNKEL (reference sequence). V was trimmed by 1 base and J by 5 bases, leaving 15 bases between them. The CDR3 runs to 15 residues. CDR3 sequence (DNA): TGTGCCAGCAGCCAAGGGGGGAGCGAATCGGACGAGCAGTACGTC. This codes for CASSQGGSESDEQYV.

This chain joins TRBV9 and TRBJ2-7; D uncertain. Germline V gene data show CDR1 as SGDLS and CDR2 as YYNGEE. The V end was cut by 0 bases, the J end by 0 bases, with 7 bases between. This CDR3 is 14 amino acids long. This CDR3 is CASSVAGLSYEQYF. CDR3 DNA: TGTGCCAGCAGCGTAGCCGGGCTCTCCTACGAGCAGTACTTC.

The V and J genes are TRBV6-1 and TRBJ2-5; unclear D gene. CDR1 MNHNS and CDR2 SASEGT come from the germline V gene. The CDR3 is 10 residues long. V was shortened by 9 bases and J by 4 bases, with 6 bases between the two germline ends. In DNA form, the CDR3 reads TGTGCCAGTCCGGTAGAGACCCAGTACTTC. It yields the protein CASPVETQYF.